This TCR beta chain was sequenced for a study of tumor-infiltrating lymphocytes in primary liver carcinoma. The overall study: Those enrolled were patients of both sexes, who were aged 30 to 69 years.

As concerns this clonotype: The germline gene is not matched at one end of the junction; a read error may be the cause.

The source of the blood RNA was unsorted whole blood, and germline DNA was extracted as well. The CDR3 consists of 16 residues. The V gene's germline CDR1 is SGHKS and CDR2 YYEKEE (reference sequence). Researchers generated TCR beta cDNA from around 510 ng of total RNA, relying on a constant-region primer. Nested multiplex PCR, run for three rounds with slightly modified ARM-PCR, yielded TCR beta libraries. Running 10 cycles apiece, the first two PCR rounds relied on TRBV1-TRBV30 forward primers together with a C-beta reverse primer. TCRdb recomputed calls from the multiplex PCR reads with MiXCR, one row per CDR3 protein. The table has about 330,000 distinct CDR3 sequences, 65% seen once; the top ten hold about 6.5%.

The clonotype originates from a man aged 35-49 years with primary liver carcinoma and hepatitis B virus infection. The sequenced sample was peripheral blood. The gene calls are TRBV5-5 and TRBJ2-3; 9 positions agree with TRBD2. The CDR3 is CASSLVPSGKLDMQYF. DNA of the CDR3: TGTGCCAGCAGCTTGGTGCCTAGCGGGAAGCTAGATATGCAGTATTTT.